The source of this TCR beta chain is a study of beta chain features in type 1 diabetes. Points from the study as a whole: Fewer junction insertions and more nucleotide deletions appeared in type 1 diabetes patients. Type 1 diabetes patients had TCRB CDR3s that were shorter (moderately but significantly so) in all four CD4+ subsets.

The table lists this clone with many counts. Its specificity is not known. The study reverse transcribed the entire isolated RNA, so it sequenced expressed TCRB transcripts. Assay used: immunoSEQ multiplex PCR; TCRdb lists only in-frame clones, some missing. The sample includes about 650,000 clones, roughly an eighth of them seen just once. CDR1 is SGHTA, CDR2 FQGNSA, per germline. This CDR3 is 13 amino acids long. The V segment lost 5 bases and the J segment 9 bases; nucleotides outside the gene matches: 7. In total, each donor contributed a single heparinised blood draw that averaged around 0.12 L. The clonotype was recovered from a man aged 30-40 years with type 1 diabetes. The V gene is TRBV7-2, the J gene TRBJ1-3; TRBD1 agrees at 7 bases. The material sequenced was naive CD4+ T cells from blood. The CDR3: CASSPGQASTIYF. DNA of the CDR3: TGTGCCAGCAGCCCAGGACAGGCCAGCACCATATATTTT.